This T cell receptor (beta chain) is drawn from a study of blood T cells in healthy people across ages. Looking at the study overall: About one barcoded beta molecule per two T cells was captured by template switching.

This clonotype was seen at least ten times. Its ends do not fully match the called genes, so a read error is possible. Together with a sample-barcoded 5' primer, a J-beta primer mix was included in a second PCR lasting about 7 to 12 cycles. TCRdb recomputed calls from the 5' RACE reads with MiXCR, one row per CDR3 protein. The table includes 600,000 to 800,000 distinct CDR3 sequences, more than 20% detected once. The length of the CDR3 is 14 residues. Germline CDR1 reads SGHRS; CDR2 reads YFSETQ. Sequencing was performed on blood. The chain employs TRBV5-1 and TRBJ2-7; D gene uncertain. This sequence originates from a man in his 70s in good health. The CDR3 loop reads CASRLGTPVDEQYF. CDR3 sequence (DNA): TGCGCCAGCAGATTGGGAACGCCGGTCGACGAGCAGTACTTC.